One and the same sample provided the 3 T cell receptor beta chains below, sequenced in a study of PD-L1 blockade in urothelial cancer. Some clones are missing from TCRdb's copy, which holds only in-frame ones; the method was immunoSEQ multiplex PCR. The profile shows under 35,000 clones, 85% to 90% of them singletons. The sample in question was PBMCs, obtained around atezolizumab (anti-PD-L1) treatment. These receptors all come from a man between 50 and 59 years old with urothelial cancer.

The CDR3 reads CASSPGLAGVSGELFF. CDR3 nucleotide sequence: TGCGCCAGCAGCCCTGGACTAGCGGGAGTGTCCGGGGAGCTGTTTTTT. The genes are TRBV5-1 and TRBJ2-2; TRBD2 matches 13 bases. The CDR3 consists of 16 residues. The junction had 6 bases not matched to a gene; V was cut back by 4 bases and J by 6 bases. The V gene's germline CDR1 is SGHRS and CDR2 YFSETQ.

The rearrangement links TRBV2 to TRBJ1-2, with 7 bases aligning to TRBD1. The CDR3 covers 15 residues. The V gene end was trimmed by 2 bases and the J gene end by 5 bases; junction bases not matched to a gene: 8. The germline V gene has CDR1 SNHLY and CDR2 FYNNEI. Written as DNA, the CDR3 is TGTGCCAGCAGTGAAAAGGGGGCTGCGGGATATGGCTACACCTTC. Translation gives CASSEKGAAGYGYTF.

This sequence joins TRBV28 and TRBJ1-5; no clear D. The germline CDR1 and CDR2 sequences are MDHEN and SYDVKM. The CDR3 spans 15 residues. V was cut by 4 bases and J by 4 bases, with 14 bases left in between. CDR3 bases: TGTGCCAGCAGTTCCTACTCTGTTAGTAATCAGCCCCAGCATTTT. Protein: CASSSYSVSNQPQHF.